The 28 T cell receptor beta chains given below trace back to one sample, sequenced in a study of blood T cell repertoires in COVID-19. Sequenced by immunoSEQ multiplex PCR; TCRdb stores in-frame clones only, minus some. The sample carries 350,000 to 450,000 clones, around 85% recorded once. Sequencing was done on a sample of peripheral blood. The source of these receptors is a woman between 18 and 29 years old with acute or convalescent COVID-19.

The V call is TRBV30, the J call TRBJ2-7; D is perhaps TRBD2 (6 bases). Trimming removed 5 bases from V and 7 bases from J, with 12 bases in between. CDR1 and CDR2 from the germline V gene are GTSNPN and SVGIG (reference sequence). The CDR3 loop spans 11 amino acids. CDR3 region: CAWAGLGEQYF. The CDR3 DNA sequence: TGTGCCTGGGCGGGACTTGGGGAGCAGTACTTC.

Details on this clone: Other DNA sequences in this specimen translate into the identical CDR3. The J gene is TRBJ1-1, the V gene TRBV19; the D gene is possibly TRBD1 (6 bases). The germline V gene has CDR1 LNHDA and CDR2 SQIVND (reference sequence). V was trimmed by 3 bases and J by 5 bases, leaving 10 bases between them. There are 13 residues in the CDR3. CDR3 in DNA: TGTGCCAGTAGTATTAGGCAGGGGACTGAAGCTTTCTTT. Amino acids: CASSIRQGTEAFF.

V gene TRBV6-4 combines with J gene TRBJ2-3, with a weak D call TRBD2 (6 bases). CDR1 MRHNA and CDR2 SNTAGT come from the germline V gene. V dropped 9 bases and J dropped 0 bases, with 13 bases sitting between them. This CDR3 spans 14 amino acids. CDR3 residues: CASRAGPSTDTQYF. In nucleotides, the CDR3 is TGTGCCAGTCGTGCGGGGCCTAGCACAGATACGCAGTATTTT.

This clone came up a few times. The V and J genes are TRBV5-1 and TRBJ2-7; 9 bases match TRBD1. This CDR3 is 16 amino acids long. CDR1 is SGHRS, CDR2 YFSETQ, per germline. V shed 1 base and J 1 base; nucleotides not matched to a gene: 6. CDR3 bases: TGCGCCAGCAGCTTGTCCGCCGGGACAGGGTCCTACGAGCAGTACTTC. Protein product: CASSLSAGTGSYEQYF.

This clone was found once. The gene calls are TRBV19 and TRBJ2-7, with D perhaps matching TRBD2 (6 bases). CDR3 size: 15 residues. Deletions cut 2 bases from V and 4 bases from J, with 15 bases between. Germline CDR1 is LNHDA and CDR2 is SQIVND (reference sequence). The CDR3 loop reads CASSIPGSKNYEQYF. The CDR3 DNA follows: TGTGCCAGTAGTATACCCGGGAGTAAGAATTACGAGCAGTACTTC. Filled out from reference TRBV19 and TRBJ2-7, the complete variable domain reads DGGITQSPKYLFRKEGQNVTLSCEQNLNHDAMYWYRQDPGQGLRLIYYSQIVNDFQKGDIAEGYSVSREKKESFPLTVTSAQKNPTAFYLCASSIPGSKNYEQYFGPGTRLTVT.

CDR3 bases: TGTGCCAGCAGTGCGCCGGGACAGGAATTGTTCAATCAGCCCCAGCATTTT. Translated, it gives CASSAPGQELFNQPQHF. The V gene is TRBV28, the J gene TRBJ1-5; 8 nucleotides match TRBD1. CDR1 is MDHEN and CDR2 is SYDVKM in the germline V gene. The CDR3 covers 17 residues. The trim removed 5 bases at V and 3 bases at J, leaving 12 bases unmatched.

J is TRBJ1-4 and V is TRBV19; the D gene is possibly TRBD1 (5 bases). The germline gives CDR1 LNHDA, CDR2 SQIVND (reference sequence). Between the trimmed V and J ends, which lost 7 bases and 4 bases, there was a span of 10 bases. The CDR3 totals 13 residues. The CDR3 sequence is CASKGIFNEKLFF. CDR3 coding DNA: TGTGCCAGTAAGGGGATTTTTAATGAAAAACTGTTTTTT.

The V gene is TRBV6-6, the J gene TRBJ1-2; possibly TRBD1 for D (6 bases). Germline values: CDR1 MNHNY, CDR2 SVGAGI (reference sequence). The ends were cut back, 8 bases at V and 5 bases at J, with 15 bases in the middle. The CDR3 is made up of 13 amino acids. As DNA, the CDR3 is TGTGCCAGCCGGGACACCGCCAGGTATGGCTACACCTTC. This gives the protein CASRDTARYGYTF.

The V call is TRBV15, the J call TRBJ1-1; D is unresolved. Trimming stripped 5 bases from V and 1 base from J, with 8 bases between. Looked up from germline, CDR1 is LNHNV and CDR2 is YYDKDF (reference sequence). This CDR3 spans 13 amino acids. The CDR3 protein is CATSAGENTEAFF. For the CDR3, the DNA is TGTGCCACCAGCGCAGGCGAGAACACTGAAGCTTTCTTT.

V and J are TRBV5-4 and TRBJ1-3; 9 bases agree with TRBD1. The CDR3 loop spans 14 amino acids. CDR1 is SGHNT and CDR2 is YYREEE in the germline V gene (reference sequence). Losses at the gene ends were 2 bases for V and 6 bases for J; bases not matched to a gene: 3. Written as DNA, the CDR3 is TGTGCCAGCAGCTTTACAGGGGGCGTAAACACCATATATTTT. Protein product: CASSFTGGVNTIYF.

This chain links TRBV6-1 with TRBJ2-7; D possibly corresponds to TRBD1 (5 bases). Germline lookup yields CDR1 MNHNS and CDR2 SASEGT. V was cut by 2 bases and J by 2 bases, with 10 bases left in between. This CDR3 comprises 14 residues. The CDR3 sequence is CASSEIQGTYEQYF. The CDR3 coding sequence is TGTGCCAGCAGTGAAATCCAGGGAACCTACGAGCAGTACTTC.

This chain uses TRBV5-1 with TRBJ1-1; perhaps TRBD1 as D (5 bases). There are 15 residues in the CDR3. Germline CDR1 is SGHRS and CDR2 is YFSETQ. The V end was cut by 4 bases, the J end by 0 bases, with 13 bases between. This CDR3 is CASSPLTVMNTEAFF. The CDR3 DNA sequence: TGCGCCAGCAGCCCGTTGACAGTTATGAACACTGAAGCTTTCTTT.

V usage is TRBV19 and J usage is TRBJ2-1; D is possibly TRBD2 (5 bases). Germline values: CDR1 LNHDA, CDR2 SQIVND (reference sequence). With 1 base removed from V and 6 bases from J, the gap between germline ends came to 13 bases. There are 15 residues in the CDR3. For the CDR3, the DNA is TGTGCCAGTAGTATAGGCGGACTTACACTCAATGAGCAGTTCTTC. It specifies CASSIGGLTLNEQFF. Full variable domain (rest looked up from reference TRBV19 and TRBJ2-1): DGGITQSPKYLFRKEGQNVTLSCEQNLNHDAMYWYRQDPGQGLRLIYYSQIVNDFQKGDIAEGYSVSREKKESFPLTVTSAQKNPTAFYLCASSIGGLTLNEQFFGPGTRLTVL.

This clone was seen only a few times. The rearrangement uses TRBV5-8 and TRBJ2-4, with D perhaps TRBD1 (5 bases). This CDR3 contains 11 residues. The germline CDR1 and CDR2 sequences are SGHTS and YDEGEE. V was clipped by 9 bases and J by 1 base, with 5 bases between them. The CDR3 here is CATGAKNIQYF. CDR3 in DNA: TGTGCCACAGGGGCCAAAAACATTCAGTACTTC. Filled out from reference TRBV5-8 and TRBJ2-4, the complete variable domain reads EAGVTQSPTHLIKTRGQQATLRCSPISGHTSVYWYQQALGLGLQFLLWYDEGEERNRGNFPPRFSGRQFPNYSSELNVNALELEDSALYLCATGAKNIQYFGAGTRLSVL.

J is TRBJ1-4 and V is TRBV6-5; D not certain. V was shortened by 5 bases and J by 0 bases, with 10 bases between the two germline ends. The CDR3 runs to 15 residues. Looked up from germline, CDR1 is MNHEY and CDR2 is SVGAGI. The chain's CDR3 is CASSPTVSTNEKLFF. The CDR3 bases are TGTGCCAGCAGTCCTACAGTGTCAACTAATGAAAAACTGTTTTTT.

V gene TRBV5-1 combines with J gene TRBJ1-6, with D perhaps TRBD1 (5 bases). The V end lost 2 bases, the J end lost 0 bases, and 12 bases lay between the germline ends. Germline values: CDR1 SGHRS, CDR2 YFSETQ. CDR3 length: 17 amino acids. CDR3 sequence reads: CASSLSVDSSYNSPLHF. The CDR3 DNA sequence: TGCGCCAGCAGCTTATCAGTAGACAGCTCCTATAATTCACCCCTCCACTTT.

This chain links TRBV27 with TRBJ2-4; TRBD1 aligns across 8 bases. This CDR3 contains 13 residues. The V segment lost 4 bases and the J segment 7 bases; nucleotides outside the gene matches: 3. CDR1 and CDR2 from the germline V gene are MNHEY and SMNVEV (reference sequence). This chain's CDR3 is CASSWTGSNIQYF. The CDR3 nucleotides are TGTGCCAGCAGTTGGACAGGGAGTAACATTCAGTACTTC.

For the CDR3, the DNA is TGTGCCAGCAGTTACTCCAACAGGTACTATGGCTACACCTTC. This encodes CASSYSNRYYGYTF. V is TRBV6-5 and J is TRBJ1-2; D is perhaps TRBD1 (5 bases). The germline V gene has CDR1 MNHEY and CDR2 SVGAGI. CDR3 length equals 14 residues. Trimming took off 0 bases at V and 3 bases at J, with 8 bases between the two ends.

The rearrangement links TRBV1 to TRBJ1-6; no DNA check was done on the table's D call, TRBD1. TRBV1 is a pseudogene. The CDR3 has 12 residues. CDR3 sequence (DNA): TGCACCAGCAGCCATCCAGATTCACCCCTCCACTTT. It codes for CTSSHPDSPLHF.

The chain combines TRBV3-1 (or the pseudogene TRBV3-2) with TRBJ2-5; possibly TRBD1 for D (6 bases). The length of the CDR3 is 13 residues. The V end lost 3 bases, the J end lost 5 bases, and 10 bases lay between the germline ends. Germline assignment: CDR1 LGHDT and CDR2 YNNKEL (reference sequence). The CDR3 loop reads CASSHQGTETQYF. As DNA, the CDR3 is TGTGCCAGCAGCCACCAGGGGACGGAGACCCAGTACTTC.

The chain's CDR3 is CAISEPGQGVSYEQYF. The CDR3 bases are TGTGCCATCAGTGAGCCGGGACAGGGCGTCTCCTACGAGCAGTACTTC. V usage is TRBV10-3 and J usage is TRBJ2-7, with TRBD1 matching 9 bases. Germline V gene lookup returns CDR1 ENHRY and CDR2 SYGVKD. The CDR3 is made up of 16 amino acids. The V gene end was trimmed by 2 bases and the J gene end by 0 bases; junction bases not matched to a gene: 5.

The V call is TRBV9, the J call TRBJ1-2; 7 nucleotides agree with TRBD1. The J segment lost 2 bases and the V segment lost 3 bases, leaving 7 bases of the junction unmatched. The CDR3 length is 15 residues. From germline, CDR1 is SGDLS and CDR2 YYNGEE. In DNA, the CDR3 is TGTGCCAGCAGCGCCTGGACAGGAGAGAACTATGGCTACACCTTC. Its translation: CASSAWTGENYGYTF. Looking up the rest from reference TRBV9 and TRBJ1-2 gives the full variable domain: DSGVTQTPKHLITATGQRVTLRCSPRSGDLSVYWYQQSLDQGLQFLIQYYNGEERAKGNILERFSAQQFPDLHSELNLSSLELGDSALYFCASSAWTGENYGYTFGSGTRLTVV.

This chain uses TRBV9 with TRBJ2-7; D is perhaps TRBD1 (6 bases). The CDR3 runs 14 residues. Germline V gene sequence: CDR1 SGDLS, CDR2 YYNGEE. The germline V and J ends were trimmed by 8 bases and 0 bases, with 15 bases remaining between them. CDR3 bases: TGTGCCAGTACTTTAACAGGGAGCTCCTACGAGCAGTACTTC. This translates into CASTLTGSSYEQYF.

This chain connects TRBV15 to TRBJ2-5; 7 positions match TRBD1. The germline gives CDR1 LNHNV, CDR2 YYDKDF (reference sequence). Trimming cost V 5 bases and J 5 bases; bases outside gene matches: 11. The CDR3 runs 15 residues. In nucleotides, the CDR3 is TGTGCCACCAGCCAACCGCAAGGGGGCGGTGAGACCCAGTACTTC. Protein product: CATSQPQGGGETQYF. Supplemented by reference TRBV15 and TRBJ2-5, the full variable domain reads DAMVIQNPRYQVTQFGKPVTLSCSQTLNHNVMYWYQQKSSQAPKLLFHYYDKDFNNEADTPDNFQSRRPNTSFCFLDIRSPGLGDTAMYLCATSQPQGGGETQYFGPGTRLLVL.

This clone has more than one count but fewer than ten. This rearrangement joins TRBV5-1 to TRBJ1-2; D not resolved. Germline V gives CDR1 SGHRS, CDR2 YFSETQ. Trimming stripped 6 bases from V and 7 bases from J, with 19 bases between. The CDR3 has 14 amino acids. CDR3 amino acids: CASKVGYSGGGYTF. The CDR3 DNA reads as TGCGCCAGCAAGGTTGGGTATTCGGGTGGTGGCTACACCTTC.

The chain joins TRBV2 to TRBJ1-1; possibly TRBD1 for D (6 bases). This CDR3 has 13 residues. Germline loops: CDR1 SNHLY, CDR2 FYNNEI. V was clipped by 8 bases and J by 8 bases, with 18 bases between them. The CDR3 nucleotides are TGTGCCAGCGGGGGGCCGGGGGGGTTCGAAGCTTTCTTT. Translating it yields CASGGPGGFEAFF.

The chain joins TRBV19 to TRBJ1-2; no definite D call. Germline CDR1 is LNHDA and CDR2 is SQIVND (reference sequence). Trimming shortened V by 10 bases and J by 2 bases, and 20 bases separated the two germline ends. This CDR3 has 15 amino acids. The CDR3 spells CATQRGSNGNYGYTF. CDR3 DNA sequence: TGTGCCACCCAACGAGGCTCCAACGGGAACTATGGCTACACCTTC. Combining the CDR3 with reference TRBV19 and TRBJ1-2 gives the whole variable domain DGGITQSPKYLFRKEGQNVTLSCEQNLNHDAMYWYRQDPGQGLRLIYYSQIVNDFQKGDIAEGYSVSREKKESFPLTVTSAQKNPTAFYLCATQRGSNGNYGYTFGSGTRLTVV.

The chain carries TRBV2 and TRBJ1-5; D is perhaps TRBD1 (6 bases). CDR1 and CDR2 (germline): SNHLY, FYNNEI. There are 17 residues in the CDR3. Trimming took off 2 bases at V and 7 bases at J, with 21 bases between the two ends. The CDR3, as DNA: TGTGCCAGCAGTGAACCTCTGAACAGGGTTCAAGAGCAGCCCCAGCATTTT. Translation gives CASSEPLNRVQEQPQHF.